These T cell receptor beta chains were read from a single sample in a study of T-cell memory formation after mild COVID-19. TCRdb recomputed calls from the 5' RACE reads with MiXCR, one row per CDR3 protein. The sample contains roughly 100,000 distinct CDR3 sequences, 17% of which appear only once. Sequencing was carried out using PBMCs or a T cell subset sorted from them (not recorded which). These receptors came from an adult woman who had mild COVID-19 (a few samples of this study predate the infection). Cell type and time point are not known. Both conserved end residues are part of each CDR3. D genes are given only for firm matches. The size field is filled for only some rows; it gives once, few, many or a size class.

len	abundance	v_gene	j_gene	d_gene	CDR3nt	CDR3aa
15	NA	TRBV6-5	TRBJ2-4	NA	TGTGCCAGCAGTTACTCCACGTTAGCCAAAAACGTTCAGTACTTC	CASSYSTLAKNVQYF
16	few	TRBV3-1	TRBJ2-1	NA	TGTGCCAGCAGCCAAGATGTGGGGGAAATATACAATGAGCAGTTCTTC	CASSQDVGEIYNEQFF
15	NA	TRBV12-3/TRBV12-4	TRBJ2-2	NA	TGTGCCAGCAGTTTAGTTGGCTTCTACACCGGGGAGCTGTTTTTT	CASSLVGFYTGELFF
15	many	TRBV7-8	TRBJ2-5	NA	TGTGCCAGCAGCTTAGATGAGTGGGGCAGGGAGACCCAGTACTTC	CASSLDEWGRETQYF
15	NA	TRBV9	TRBJ2-1	NA	TGTGCCAGCAGCGTAGAAGGCGGGGTTACGAATGAGCAGTTCTTC	CASSVEGGVTNEQFF
10	few	TRBV29-1	TRBJ1-1	TRBD1	TGCAGCGTGCGACAGGGGGCAGCTTTCTTT	CSVRQGAAFF
15	NA	TRBV19	TRBJ2-2	NA	TGTGCCAGTAGTGCAGCAGGAGGGGTTCCCGGGGAGCTGTTTTTT	CASSAAGGVPGELFF
14	NA	TRBV7-9	TRBJ2-5	TRBD2	TGTGCCAGCAGCTTACGACTAGCCGGGGAGACCCAGTACTTC	CASSLRLAGETQYF
12	NA	TRBV7-9	TRBJ2-1	NA	TGTGCCAGCAGCTTAGCCCACAATGAGCAGTTCTTC	CASSLAHNEQFF
12	NA	TRBV5-6	TRBJ2-5	NA	TGTGCCAGCACAGCAGGGGACGGACGTGTCTACTTC	CASTAGDGRVYF
16	NA	TRBV2	TRBJ2-1	TRBD1	TGTGCCAGCGGATATACCGCGGGACAGGGGAACAATGAGCAGTTCTTC	CASGYTAGQGNNEQFF
12	NA	TRBV29-1	TRBJ2-5	NA	TGCAGTGGGGCCGACTTCGGTGGGACCCAGTACTTC	CSGADFGGTQYF
15	NA	TRBV6-5	TRBJ2-2	NA	TGTGCCAGCAGTTACTACCTCAGTTTCGGCGGGGAGCTGTTTTTT	CASSYYLSFGGELFF
16	few	TRBV20-1	TRBJ2-4	TRBD1	TGCAGTGCTAGAGATGTCCAGGGGGCAACCAAAAACATTCAGTACTTC	CSARDVQGATKNIQYF
15	NA	TRBV19	TRBJ2-7	TRBD1	TGTGCCAGTAGTATGGGGACAGGGGGCCTCTACGAGCAGTACTTC	CASSMGTGGLYEQYF
12	few	TRBV7-8	TRBJ2-7	NA	TGTGCCACTAGGGACATCCACTACGAGCAGTACTTC	CATRDIHYEQYF
16	few	TRBV12-3/TRBV12-4	TRBJ1-2	NA	TGTGCCAGCAGTTTAGGGGGGGTACAAGCTAACTATGGCTACACCTTC	CASSLGGVQANYGYTF
13	few	TRBV23-1	TRBJ2-1	NA	TGCGCCACCTTGGGCCCCTCCTACAATGAGCAGTTCTTC	CATLGPSYNEQFF
12	few	TRBV29-1	TRBJ1-2	NA	TGCAGCGTTGACGGCGGCCACTATGGCTACACCTTC	CSVDGGHYGYTF
14	NA	TRBV24-1	TRBJ1-2	TRBD1	TGTGCCACCAGTGATCCACAGGGGAACTATGGCTACACCTTC	CATSDPQGNYGYTF
15	many	TRBV12-3/TRBV12-4	TRBJ1-1	NA	TGTGCCAGCAGTATCAACCCCAGGGTGAACACTGAAGCTTTCTTT	CASSINPRVNTEAFF
15	few	TRBV11-2	TRBJ2-5	TRBD1	TGTGCCAGCAGCTCTTTCCGGGACAGACAAGAGACCCAGTACTTC	CASSSFRDRQETQYF
15	NA	TRBV12-3/TRBV12-4	TRBJ2-3	TRBD2	TGTGCCAGCAGCCGGACTAGCGGGCCCACAGATACGCAGTATTTT	CASSRTSGPTDTQYF
17	few	TRBV6-5	TRBJ2-3	TRBD2	TGTGCCAGCCCCACCCCACTGTGGCGGGAGGTGGGGAATACGCAGTATTTT	CASPTPLWREVGNTQYF
11	medium-sized	TRBV29-1	TRBJ1-2	NA	TGCAGCGTTGAAGATTTGGGTGGCTACACCTTC	CSVEDLGGYTF
13	few	TRBV6-6	TRBJ1-4	TRBD1	TGTGCCAGCAGTTGGGGACAGCTAGAAAAACTGTTTTTT	CASSWGQLEKLFF
13	NA	TRBV29-1	TRBJ2-1	NA	TGCAGCGTTGAAGTCCCTACAGTAGGTGAGCAGTTCTTC	CSVEVPTVGEQFF
15	NA	TRBV12-3/TRBV12-4	TRBJ2-1	TRBD2	TGTGCCAGCAGCGACGGGACTAGCGGGAGAGTTGAGCAGTTCTTC	CASSDGTSGRVEQFF
17	few	TRBV7-8	TRBJ2-3	NA	TGTGCCAGCAGCTTAGGATACAGGGAGGGGCTCGTGGATACGCAGTATTTT	CASSLGYREGLVDTQYF
18	NA	TRBV15	TRBJ1-1	TRBD1	TGTGCCACCAGCAGAGATGGTAGGGGACAGGGGGCGGCCACTGAAGCTTTCTTT	CATSRDGRGQGAATEAFF
13	NA	TRBV19	TRBJ2-5	TRBD2	TGTGCCAGTAGCGGGGGGGCCCAAGAGACCCAGTACTTC	CASSGGAQETQYF
19	few	TRBV7-9	TRBJ2-3	TRBD1	TGTGCCAGCAGCCCCCGAACAAGCATGACAGGGAGAATCATAGATACGCAGTATTTT	CASSPRTSMTGRIIDTQYF
16	NA	TRBV15	TRBJ1-5	NA	TGTGCCACCAGTCGACTTGGGGGATATAGCAATCAGCCCCAGCATTTT	CATSRLGGYSNQPQHF
16	NA	TRBV3-1	TRBJ2-7	TRBD2	TGTGCCAGCAGCGCGTATACGACTAGCACCGCCTACGAGCAGTACTTC	CASSAYTTSTAYEQYF
15	NA	TRBV12-3/TRBV12-4	TRBJ1-4	NA	TGTGCCAGCAGTTTATACGGACCAACTAATGAAAAACTGTTTTTT	CASSLYGPTNEKLFF
12	NA	TRBV12-3/TRBV12-4	TRBJ1-2	NA	TGTGCCAGCAGTAGGCAGATTTATGGCTACACCTTC	CASSRQIYGYTF
10	NA	TRBV12-3/TRBV12-4	TRBJ2-7	NA	TGTGCCAGCAGCTTGTACGAGCAGTACTTC	CASSLYEQYF
16	NA	TRBV7-9	TRBJ1-6	NA	TGTGCCAGCAGCTTACCCCCCCAGGGTGCAGCCTCACCCCTCCACTTT	CASSLPPQGAASPLHF